This is a list of T cell receptor beta chains from one sample in a study of blood T cell repertoires in COVID-19. Data came from immunoSEQ multiplex PCR; TCRdb stores just in-frame clones and leaves some out. The sample comprises about 160,000 clones, about four fifths of which are singletons, and more than 6.5% rests with the top ten. The specimen sequenced was peripheral blood. All receptors derive from an older woman with COVID-19, enrolled during active disease. CDR3s include the opening cysteine and the closing phenylalanine or tryptophan. A D gene is named only where the DNA matches it firmly. The size field is filled for only some rows; it gives once, few, many or a size class.

TGTGCCAGCAGTGAACCCTTCCACAATGAGCAGTTCTTC	CASSEPFHNEQFF	NA	TRBV2	TRBJ2-1	NA
TGTGCCAGCAGCCTAGCGGCGGGGGGGGGAGCAGATACGCAGTATTTT	CASSLAAGGGADTQYF	NA	TRBV3-1/TRBV3-2	TRBJ2-3	TRBD2
TGTGCCACCAGCGCAACGGGGACAGGGGGCTTTGGGGCCGGGGAGCTGTTTTTT	CATSATGTGGFGAGELFF	NA	TRBV24-1	TRBJ2-2	TRBD1
TGTGCCATCAGTGAGGGGCCCTCTCCGGGACAGGGGTTGGGTACCGGGGAGCTGTTTTTT	CAISEGPSPGQGLGTGELFF	NA	TRBV10-3	TRBJ2-2	TRBD1
TGTGCCAGCAGCTTGGAGGGGGCGGGCACCGGGGAGCTGTTTTTT	CASSLEGAGTGELFF	NA	TRBV5-6	TRBJ2-2	TRBD1
TGCGCCAGCAGCTTAGATCGACAGGGGGGCAGTGATACGCAGTATTTT	CASSLDRQGGSDTQYF	NA	TRBV5-1	TRBJ2-3	TRBD1
TGTGCCACCAGCATAGGACAGCAAGAGACCCAGTACTTC	CATSIGQQETQYF	NA	TRBV15	TRBJ2-5	NA
TGCAGTGCAGCAGGGGATCAGCCCCAGCATTTT	CSAAGDQPQHF	NA	TRBV20-1	TRBJ1-5	NA
TGTGCCAGCAGCTTACAAAGACAGTATGGCTACACCTTC	CASSLQRQYGYTF	few	TRBV11-2	TRBJ1-2	NA
TGTGCCACCAGTGATGGGGGGGGGAGGATGGGGCAGCCCCAGCATTTT	CATSDGGGRMGQPQHF	NA	TRBV24-1	TRBJ1-5	NA
TGTGCCAGCTCACCCGGGACAGTCGTTGGCCAAGGAGCCGGGGAGCTGTTTTTT	CASSPGTVVGQGAGELFF	NA	TRBV18	TRBJ2-2	TRBD1
TGTGCCAGCAGTAACAGGGGAAGCGGGGAGCTGTTTTTT	CASSNRGSGELFF	few	TRBV2	TRBJ2-2	TRBD1
TGTGCCTGGGGACGGGTCGGCGGAAATGAGCAGTTCTTC	CAWGRVGGNEQFF	NA	TRBV30	TRBJ2-1	NA
TGCGCCAGCAGCCATACCGGGACAACTCGCGTAGATTATGAAAAACTGTTTTTT	CASSHTGTTRVDYEKLFF	NA	TRBV4-3	TRBJ1-4	NA
TGCGCCAGCAGCCCCGGACTAGCGGGACAGTACAATGAGCAGTTCTTC	CASSPGLAGQYNEQFF	NA	TRBV5-1	TRBJ2-1	TRBD2
TGTGCCAGCAGTTACTTACTAGCGGGAGGCCCGGTTGAGCAGTTCTTC	CASSYLLAGGPVEQFF	NA	TRBV28	TRBJ2-1	TRBD2
TGCGCCAGCAGCCAAGACGGGACAGGTCAGCAGTACTTC	CASSQDGTGQQYF	NA	TRBV4-3	TRBJ2-7	TRBD1
TGTGCCAGCGTACGCCGCCCGGTCGAGGGGGCCGGAGCTTTCTTT	CASVRRPVEGAGAFF	NA	TRBV6-6	TRBJ1-1	TRBD1
TGTGCCAGTAGTGCCCGGACGGGATACAATGAGCAGTTCTTC	CASSARTGYNEQFF	once	TRBV19	TRBJ2-1	NA
TGTGCCAGCAGTTTTAGACAGGGGGCGTACGAGCAGTACTTC	CASSFRQGAYEQYF	NA	TRBV27	TRBJ2-7	TRBD1
TGCGCCAGCAGCCCCGGTACGATCCTAGCCAAAAACATTCAGTACTTC	CASSPGTILAKNIQYF	NA	TRBV5-1	TRBJ2-4	NA
TGTGCCAGCAGCCCCAGTAGCGGGGGTTTGGATACGCAGTATTTT	CASSPSSGGLDTQYF	NA	TRBV4-2	TRBJ2-3	TRBD2
TGTGCCAGCAGCCATGGCAGGGGGCAAGAGACCCAGTACTTC	CASSHGRGQETQYF	NA	TRBV4-2	TRBJ2-5	TRBD1
TGTGCCAGTAGTACCCTAGGGGGACCCACTGAAGCTTTCTTT	CASSTLGGPTEAFF	NA	TRBV19	TRBJ1-1	NA
TGCGCCAGCAGTCAATATCCAGGGGGAGGCTACACCTTC	CASSQYPGGGYTF	NA	TRBV23-1	TRBJ1-2	TRBD1